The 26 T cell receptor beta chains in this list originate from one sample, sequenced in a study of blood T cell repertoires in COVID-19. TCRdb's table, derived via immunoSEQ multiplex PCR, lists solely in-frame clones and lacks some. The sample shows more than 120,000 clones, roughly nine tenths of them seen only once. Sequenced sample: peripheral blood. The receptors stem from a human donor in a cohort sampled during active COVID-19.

CDR3 region: CASSLAGGQTDTQYF. CDR3 bases: TGCGCCAGCAGCCTAGCGGGGGGGCAGACAGATACGCAGTATTTT. This chain uses TRBV5-1 with TRBJ2-3; 12 bases are a match to TRBD2. The germline gives CDR1 SGHRS, CDR2 YFSETQ. V shed 4 bases and J 3 bases; nucleotides not matched to a gene: 3. This CDR3 contains 15 residues.

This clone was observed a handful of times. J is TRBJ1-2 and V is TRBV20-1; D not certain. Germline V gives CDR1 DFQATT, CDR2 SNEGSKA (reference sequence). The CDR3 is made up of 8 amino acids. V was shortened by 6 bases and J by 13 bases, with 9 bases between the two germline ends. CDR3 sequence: CSAERVTF. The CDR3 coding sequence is TGCAGTGCCGAGAGGGTCACCTTC.

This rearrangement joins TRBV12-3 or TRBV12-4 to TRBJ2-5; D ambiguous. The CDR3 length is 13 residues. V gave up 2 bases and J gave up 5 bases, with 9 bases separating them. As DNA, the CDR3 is TGTGCCAGCAGTTTATCAGGCTATGAGACCCAGTACTTC. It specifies CASSLSGYETQYF.

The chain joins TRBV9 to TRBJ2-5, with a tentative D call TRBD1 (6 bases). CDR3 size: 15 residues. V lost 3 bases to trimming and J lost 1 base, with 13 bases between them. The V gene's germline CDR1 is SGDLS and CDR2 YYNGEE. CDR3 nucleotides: TGTGCCAGCAGCGCCCCTCAGGGGCCCCAAGAGACCCAGTACTTC. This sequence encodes CASSAPQGPQETQYF.

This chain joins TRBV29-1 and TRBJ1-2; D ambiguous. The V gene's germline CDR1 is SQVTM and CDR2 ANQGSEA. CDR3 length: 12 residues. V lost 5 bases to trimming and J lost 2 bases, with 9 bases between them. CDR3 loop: CSVSILNYGYTF. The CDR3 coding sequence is TGCAGCGTTAGCATTTTAAACTATGGCTACACCTTC.

DNA of the CDR3: TGTGCCAGCAGCGGAACAGCGGGGGGGCAAGAGACCCAGTACTTC. This sequence encodes CASSGTAGGQETQYF. This sequence joins TRBV5-4 and TRBJ2-5, with 10 positions matching TRBD2. The CDR3 runs 15 residues. The J segment lost 2 bases and the V segment lost 4 bases, leaving 5 bases of the junction unmatched. Germline lookup yields CDR1 SGHNT and CDR2 YYREEE (reference sequence).

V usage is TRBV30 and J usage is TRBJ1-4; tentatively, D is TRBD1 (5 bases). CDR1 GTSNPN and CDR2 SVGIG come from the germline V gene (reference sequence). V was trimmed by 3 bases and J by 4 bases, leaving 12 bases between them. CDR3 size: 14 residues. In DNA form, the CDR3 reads TGTGCCTGGAGGATGACAGTGTTTAATGAAAAACTGTTTTTT. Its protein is CAWRMTVFNEKLFF. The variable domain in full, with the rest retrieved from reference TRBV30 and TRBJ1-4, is SQTIHQWPATLVQPVGSPLSLECTVEGTSNPNLYWYRQAAGRGLQLLFYSVGIGQISSEVPQNLSASRPQDRQFILSSKKLLLSDSGFYLCAWRMTVFNEKLFFGSGTQLSVL.

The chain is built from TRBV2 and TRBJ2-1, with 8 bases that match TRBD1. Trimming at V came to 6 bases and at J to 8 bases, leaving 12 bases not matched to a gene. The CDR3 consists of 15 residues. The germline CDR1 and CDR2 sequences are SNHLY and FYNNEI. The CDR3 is CASSGTGGVMYEQFF. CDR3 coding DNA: TGTGCCAGCAGCGGAACAGGGGGAGTGATGTATGAGCAGTTCTTC.

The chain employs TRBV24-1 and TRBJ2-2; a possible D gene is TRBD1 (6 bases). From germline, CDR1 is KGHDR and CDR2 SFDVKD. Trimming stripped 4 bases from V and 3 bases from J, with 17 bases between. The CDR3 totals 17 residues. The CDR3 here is CATSDMGRGSDTGELFF. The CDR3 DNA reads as TGTGCCACCAGTGACATGGGCAGGGGAAGCGACACCGGGGAGCTGTTTTTT.

This CDR3 is CASSVAEYEQYF. CDR3 sequence (DNA): TGTGCCAGCAGTGTCGCGGAGTACGAGCAGTACTTC. The chain employs TRBV2 and TRBJ2-7; D is ambiguous. CDR3 length equals 12 residues. V was shortened by 4 bases and J by 4 bases, with 8 bases between the two germline ends. CDR1 is SNHLY, CDR2 FYNNEI, per germline.

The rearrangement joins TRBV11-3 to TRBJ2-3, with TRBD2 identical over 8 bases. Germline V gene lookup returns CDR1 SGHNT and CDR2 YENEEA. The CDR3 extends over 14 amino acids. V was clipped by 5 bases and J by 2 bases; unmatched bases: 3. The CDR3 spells CASSPGLDTDTQYF. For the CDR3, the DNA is TGTGCCAGCAGCCCGGGACTAGACACAGATACGCAGTATTTT. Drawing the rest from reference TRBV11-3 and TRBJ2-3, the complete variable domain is EAGVVQSPRYKIIEKKQPVAFWCNPISGHNTLYWYLQNLGQGPELLIRYENEEAVDDSQLPKDRFSAERLKGVDSTLKIQPAELGDSAVYLCASSPGLDTDTQYFGPGTRLTVL.

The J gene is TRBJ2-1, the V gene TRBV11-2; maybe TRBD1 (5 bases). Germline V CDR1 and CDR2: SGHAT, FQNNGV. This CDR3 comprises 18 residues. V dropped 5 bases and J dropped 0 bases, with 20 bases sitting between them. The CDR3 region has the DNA TGTGCCAGCAGCCCCAAAGTGGGGCCGCCGAGCTCCTACAATGAGCAGTTCTTC. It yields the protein CASSPKVGPPSSYNEQFF.

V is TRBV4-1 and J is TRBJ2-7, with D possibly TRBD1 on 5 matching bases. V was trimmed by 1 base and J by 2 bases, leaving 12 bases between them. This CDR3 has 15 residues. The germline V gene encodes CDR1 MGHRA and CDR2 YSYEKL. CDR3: CASSQVYQGPYEQYF. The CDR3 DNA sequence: TGCGCCAGCAGCCAAGTCTACCAGGGTCCCTACGAGCAGTACTTC.

CDR3 amino acids: CSALTGGDEQYF. The DNA for the CDR3 is TGCAGCGCGCTGACCGGGGGGGACGAGCAGTACTTC. The chain links TRBV29-1 to TRBJ2-7; 8 bases align to TRBD2. V shed 7 bases and J 5 bases; nucleotides not matched to a gene: 7. In germline, CDR1 is SQVTM, CDR2 ANQGSEA. The CDR3 spans 12 residues.

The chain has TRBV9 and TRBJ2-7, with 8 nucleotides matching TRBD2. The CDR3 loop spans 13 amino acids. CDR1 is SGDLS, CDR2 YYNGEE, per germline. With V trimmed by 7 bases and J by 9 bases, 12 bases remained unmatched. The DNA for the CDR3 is TGTGCCAGCGCCCGGGGGGGTCAGGGCGGGCAGTACTTC. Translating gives CASARGGQGGQYF. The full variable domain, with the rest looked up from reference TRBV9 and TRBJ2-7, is DSGVTQTPKHLITATGQRVTLRCSPRSGDLSVYWYQQSLDQGLQFLIQYYNGEERAKGNILERFSAQQFPDLHSELNLSSLELGDSALYFCASARGGQGGQYFGPGTRLTVT.

The CDR3, as DNA: TGTGCCAGCAGGATCGCCGGGACAGAAAACTATGGCTACACCTTC. This gives the protein CASRIAGTENYGYTF. This sequence joins TRBV27 and TRBJ1-2; 7 nucleotides match TRBD1. V shed 6 bases and J 2 bases; nucleotides not matched to a gene: 9. The V gene's germline CDR1 is MNHEY and CDR2 SMNVEV (reference sequence). CDR3 size: 15 residues.

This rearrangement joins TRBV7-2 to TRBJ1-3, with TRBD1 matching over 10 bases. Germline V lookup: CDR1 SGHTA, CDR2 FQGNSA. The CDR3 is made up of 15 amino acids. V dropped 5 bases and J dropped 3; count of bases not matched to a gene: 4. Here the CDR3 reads CASSTGTGDGNTIYF. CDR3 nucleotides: TGTGCCAGCAGCACCGGGACAGGGGATGGAAACACCATATATTTT.

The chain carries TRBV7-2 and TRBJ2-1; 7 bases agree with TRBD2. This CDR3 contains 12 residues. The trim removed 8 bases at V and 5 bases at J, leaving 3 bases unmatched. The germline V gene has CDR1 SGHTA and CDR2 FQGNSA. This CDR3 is CASGGGDNEQFF. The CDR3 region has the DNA TGTGCCAGCGGGGGGGGAGACAATGAGCAGTTCTTC.

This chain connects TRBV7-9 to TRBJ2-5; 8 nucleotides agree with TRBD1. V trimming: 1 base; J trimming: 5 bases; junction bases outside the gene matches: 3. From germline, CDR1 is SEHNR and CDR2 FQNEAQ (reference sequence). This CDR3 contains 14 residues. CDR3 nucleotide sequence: TGTGCCAGCAGCTTAGACAGGGGGGAGGAGACCCAGTACTTC. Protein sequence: CASSLDRGEETQYF.

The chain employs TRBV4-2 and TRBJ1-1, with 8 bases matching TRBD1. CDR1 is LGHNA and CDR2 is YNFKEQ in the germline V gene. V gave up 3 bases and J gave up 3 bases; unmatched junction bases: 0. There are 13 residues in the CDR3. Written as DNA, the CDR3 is TGTGCCAGCAGCCACAGGGGGCACACTGAAGCTTTCTTT. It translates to CASSHRGHTEAFF.

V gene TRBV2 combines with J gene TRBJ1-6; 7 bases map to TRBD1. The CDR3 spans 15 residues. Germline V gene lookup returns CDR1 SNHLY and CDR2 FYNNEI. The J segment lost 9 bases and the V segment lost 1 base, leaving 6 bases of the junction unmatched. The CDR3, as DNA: TGTGCCAGCAGTGAAGAAAGACAGGGTACTTCACCCCTCCACTTT. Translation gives CASSEERQGTSPLHF. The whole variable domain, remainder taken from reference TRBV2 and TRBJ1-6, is EPEVTQTPSHQVTQMGQEVILRCVPISNHLYFYWYRQILGQKVEFLVSFYNNEISEKSEIFDDQFSVERPDGSNFTLKIRSTKLEDSAMYFCASSEERQGTSPLHFGNGTRLTVT.

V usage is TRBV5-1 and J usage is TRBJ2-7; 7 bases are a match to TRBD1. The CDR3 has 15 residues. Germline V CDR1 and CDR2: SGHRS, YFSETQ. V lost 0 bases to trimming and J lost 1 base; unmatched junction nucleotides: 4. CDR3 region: CASSLGPTGSYEQYF. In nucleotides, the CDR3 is TGCGCCAGCAGCTTGGGACCGACAGGGTCCTACGAGCAGTACTTC.

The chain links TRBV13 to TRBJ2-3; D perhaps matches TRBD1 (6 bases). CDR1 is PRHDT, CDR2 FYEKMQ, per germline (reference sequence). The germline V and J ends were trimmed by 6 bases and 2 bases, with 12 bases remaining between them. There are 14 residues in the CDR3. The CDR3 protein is CASRSQGFTDTQYF. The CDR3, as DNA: TGTGCCAGCAGATCACAGGGTTTCACAGATACGCAGTATTTT.

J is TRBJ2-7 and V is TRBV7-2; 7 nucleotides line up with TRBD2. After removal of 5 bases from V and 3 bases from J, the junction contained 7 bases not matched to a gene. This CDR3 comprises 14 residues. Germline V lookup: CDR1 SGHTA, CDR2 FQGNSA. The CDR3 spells CASSPVGRNYEQYF. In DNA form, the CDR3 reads TGTGCCAGCAGCCCAGTCGGGAGGAACTACGAGCAGTACTTC.

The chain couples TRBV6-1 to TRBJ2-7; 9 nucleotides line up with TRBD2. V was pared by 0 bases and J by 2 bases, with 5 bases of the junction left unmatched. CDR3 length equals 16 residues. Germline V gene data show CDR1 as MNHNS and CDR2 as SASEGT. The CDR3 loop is CASSEAPAGGPYEQYF. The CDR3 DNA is TGTGCCAGCAGTGAAGCGCCAGCGGGGGGACCCTACGAGCAGTACTTC.

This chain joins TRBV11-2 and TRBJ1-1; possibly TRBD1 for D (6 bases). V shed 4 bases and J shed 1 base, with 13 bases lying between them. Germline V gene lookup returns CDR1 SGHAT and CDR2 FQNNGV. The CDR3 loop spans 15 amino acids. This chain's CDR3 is CASSSSDRSNTEAFF. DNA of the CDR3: TGTGCCAGCAGCTCGTCAGACAGGTCGAACACTGAAGCTTTCTTT.